A selection of T cell receptor beta chains follows, all from one sample in a study of cytotoxic CD8 clonotypes in ibrutinib-treated CLL. Profiling relied on immunoSEQ multiplex PCR, and the TCRdb table lists in-frame clones only, not all of them. The table lists roughly 150,000 clones, approximately 90% of them singletons. The sample consisted of PBMCs, taken at disease progression, from a patient treated with ibrutinib. The receptors stem from a human donor with chronic lymphocytic leukemia. The CDR3 runs from the conserved cysteine through the conserved F or W. Fields, in order: D gene, clone size, V gene, J gene, CDR3 DNA, CDR3 protein. D genes are given only for firm matches. Expanded clones get a size class; other rows say once, few or many, or leave the size out.

>-|-|TRBV28|TRBJ1-2
TGTGCCAGCAGTTTAGGGGTACAAATTTCCTATGGCTACACCTTC
CASSLGVQISYGYTF
>TRBD2|-|TRBV29-1|TRBJ2-1
TGCAGCGTTGAGTTGCGGGGGGCGTCCTACAATGAGCAGTTCTTC
CSVELRGASYNEQFF
>-|-|TRBV27|TRBJ2-7
TGTGCCAGCAGAAGACAGGCGCCGATCTACGAGCAGTACTTC
CASRRQAPIYEQYF
>TRBD1|-|TRBV7-9|TRBJ1-5
TGTGCCAGCAGCCCCAGGGGGCGAGACAATCAGCCCCAGCATTTT
CASSPRGRDNQPQHF
>-|-|TRBV28|TRBJ1-4
TGTGCCAGCAGTCCGACGACAGGCGGAGGTGAAAAACTGTTTTTT
CASSPTTGGGEKLFF
>-|-|TRBV19|TRBJ2-7
TGTGCCAGTAGTATAGTTGGGACCCCCTCCTACGAGCAGTACTTC
CASSIVGTPSYEQYF
>-|-|TRBV7-9|TRBJ1-5
TGTGCCAGCAGCTCCCATAGGGGAGGGATGAGCAATCAGCCCCAGCATTTT
CASSSHRGGMSNQPQHF
>-|once|TRBV28|TRBJ1-5
TGTGCCACCACGCCACGAAATCAGCCCCAGCATTTT
CATTPRNQPQHF
>-|-|TRBV4-1|TRBJ1-6
TGCGCCAGCAGCCAAGCAGAAGCTCATAATTCACCCCTCCACTTT
CASSQAEAHNSPLHF
>-|-|TRBV6-1|TRBJ2-3
TGTGCCAGCAGTGCAAACCGAGATACGCAGTATTTT
CASSANRDTQYF
>-|-|TRBV25-1|TRBJ1-3
TGTGCCAGCAGTGAATTGGGCCCCAGGGGATCTGGAAACACCATATATTTT
CASSELGPRGSGNTIYF
>-|-|TRBV10-3|TRBJ2-7
TGTGCCACCAGGGAGGCTGGCTACGAGCAGTACTTC
CATREAGYEQYF
>-|-|TRBV7-5|TRBJ1-2
TGTGTCAGAAGCTTATGCGAAGGGGGCCGTGGCTACACCTTC
CVRSLCEGGRGYTF
>TRBD1|-|TRBV2|TRBJ2-3
TGTGCCAGCAGGGACAGGGGGCCGGTGGCGACCAGTGTTACGCAGTATTTT
CASRDRGPVATSVTQYF
>-|-|TRBV6-5|TRBJ1-5
TGTGCCAGCGGCCAGCATAGCAATCAGCCCCAGCATTTT
CASGQHSNQPQHF
>TRBD1|-|TRBV10-3|TRBJ2-7
TGTGCCATCAGTCAGACAGGGAAGCCCTACGAGCAGTACTTC
CAISQTGKPYEQYF
>-|-|TRBV20-1|TRBJ1-2
TGCAGTGCTATCTATTGGGGCGGCTACACCTTC
CSAIYWGGYTF